Listed below are T cell receptor beta chains from one sample, sequenced in a study of T cell responses to AZD1222 COVID-19 vaccine. Measured with immunoSEQ multiplex PCR; TCRdb has only the in-frame clones, and not every one. Of 100,000 to 120,000 clones listed, about four fifths are singletons. This specimen consisted of peripheral blood, obtained on day 0 of AZD1222 vaccination. These receptors were taken from an adult in good health. Both conserved end residues are part of each CDR3. The D gene is left open where the match is weak. Rows may omit the clone size; those that give it use once, few, many or a size class.

TRBV30	.	.	TRBJ2-1	TGTGCCTGGAGTGTAAGGGGGAATGAGCAGTTCTTC	CAWSVRGNEQFF
TRBV11-2	few	TRBD1	TRBJ2-7	TGTGCCAGCAGCCCTGTTATGAGACAGGGGGCTTACGAGCAGTACTTC	CASSPVMRQGAYEQYF
TRBV27	.	.	TRBJ1-5	TGTGCCAGCATAAGAAGCGTGGGGGTTTGCAATCAGCCCCAGCATTTT	CASIRSVGVCNQPQHF
TRBV28	.	.	TRBJ1-2	TGTGCCAGCAGTTTATTAGGGTTAGGCTATGGCTACACCTTC	CASSLLGLGYGYTF
TRBV9	.	.	TRBJ2-5	TGTGCCAGCAGCGTGGGACTTAGTGTAGCCGGAGAGACCCAGTACTTC	CASSVGLSVAGETQYF
TRBV30	few	TRBD1	TRBJ1-5	TGTGCCTGGAGTGCGGACAGGGGCCCCTATAGCAATCAGCCCCAGCATTTT	CAWSADRGPYSNQPQHF
TRBV2	.	.	TRBJ2-7	TGTGCCAGCAGTGAACAGCCTTCCTACGAGCAGTACTTC	CASSEQPSYEQYF
TRBV28	.	TRBD1	TRBJ1-1	TGTGCCAGCAGTCTACCGGACAGGGAAGGGGACACTGAAGCTTTCTTT	CASSLPDREGDTEAFF
TRBV19	.	TRBD1	TRBJ1-2	TGTGCCACCCTGCACAGGGGGAACTATGGCTACACCTTC	CATLHRGNYGYTF
TRBV7-8	.	.	TRBJ1-1	TGTGCCAGCGTGCCTGGGAGGGTCGACAAAAACACTGAAGCTTTCTTT	CASVPGRVDKNTEAFF
TRBV7-9	.	TRBD1	TRBJ2-7	TGTGCCAGCAGGGGGGCAGGGGGTGTAACCTACGAGCAGTACTTC	CASRGAGGVTYEQYF
TRBV24-1	.	TRBD2	TRBJ2-5	TGTGCCACCAGTGATTTGCGGGGGGGAGGGGAGACCCAGTACTTC	CATSDLRGGGETQYF
TRBV19	.	.	TRBJ1-5	TGTGCCAGTAGTGACCCCAGGGGACGTCGGCCCCAGCATTTT	CASSDPRGRRPQHF
TRBV28	.	.	TRBJ2-7	TGTGCCAGCAGTTTACTCAGCAGCGAGCAGTACTTC	CASSLLSSEQYF
TRBV6-2/TRBV6-3	few	.	TRBJ1-1	TGTGCCAGCAGTTACGCCAGGAACACTGAAGCTTTCTTT	CASSYARNTEAFF
TRBV9	.	.	TRBJ1-2	TGTGCCAGCAGCGTAGGAGTGGCAGCTAACTATGGCTACACCTTC	CASSVGVAANYGYTF
TRBV29-1	.	TRBD1	TRBJ2-2	TGCAGCGTTAACAGGGGGAACACCGGGGAGCTGTTTTTT	CSVNRGNTGELFF
TRBV18	.	.	TRBJ2-3	TGTGCCAGCTCCGCGTCCGGGGCAGGCACAGATACGCAGTATTTT	CASSASGAGTDTQYF